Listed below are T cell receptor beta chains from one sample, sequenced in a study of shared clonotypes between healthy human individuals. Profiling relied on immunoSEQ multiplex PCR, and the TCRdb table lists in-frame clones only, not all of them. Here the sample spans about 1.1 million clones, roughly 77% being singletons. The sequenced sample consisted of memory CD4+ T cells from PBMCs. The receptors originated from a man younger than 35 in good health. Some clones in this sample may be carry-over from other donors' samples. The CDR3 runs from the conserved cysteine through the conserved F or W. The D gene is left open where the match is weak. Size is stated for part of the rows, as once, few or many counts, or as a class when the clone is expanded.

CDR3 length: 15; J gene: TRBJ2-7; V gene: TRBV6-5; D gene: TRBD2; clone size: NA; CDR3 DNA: TGTGCCAGCAGTTCCCTGCGGCGGGAGGCCTACGAGCAGTACTTC; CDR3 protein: CASSSLRREAYEQYF
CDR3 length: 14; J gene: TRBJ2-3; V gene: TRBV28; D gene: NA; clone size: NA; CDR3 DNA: TGTGCCAGCAGTTTAACCCAGTCCACAGATACGCAGTATTTT; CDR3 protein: CASSLTQSTDTQYF
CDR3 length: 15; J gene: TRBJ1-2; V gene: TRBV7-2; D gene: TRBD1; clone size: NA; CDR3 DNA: TGTGCCAGCAGCTTAGACCGGGACAGACTCTATGGCTACACCTTC; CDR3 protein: CASSLDRDRLYGYTF
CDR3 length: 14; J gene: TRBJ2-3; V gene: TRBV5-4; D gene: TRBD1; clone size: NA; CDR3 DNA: TGTGCCAGCAGCTCACCGACAGGGGCAGATACGCAGTATTTT; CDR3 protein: CASSSPTGADTQYF
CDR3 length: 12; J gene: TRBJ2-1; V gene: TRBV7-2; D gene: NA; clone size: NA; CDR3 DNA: TGTGCCAGCAGCTTGATACACAATGAGCAGTTCTTC; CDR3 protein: CASSLIHNEQFF
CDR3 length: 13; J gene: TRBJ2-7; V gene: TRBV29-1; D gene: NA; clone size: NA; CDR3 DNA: TGCAGCGCCTGGAACCCCAGCTCCTACGAGCAGTACTTC; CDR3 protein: CSAWNPSSYEQYF
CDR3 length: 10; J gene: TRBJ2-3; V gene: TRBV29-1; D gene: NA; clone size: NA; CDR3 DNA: TGCAGCGCCGGTACAGATACGCAGTATTTT; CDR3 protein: CSAGTDTQYF
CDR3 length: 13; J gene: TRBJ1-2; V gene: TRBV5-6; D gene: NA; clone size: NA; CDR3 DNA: TGTGCCAGCAGCTCCGGACAGAGCTATGGCTACACCTTC; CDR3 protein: CASSSGQSYGYTF
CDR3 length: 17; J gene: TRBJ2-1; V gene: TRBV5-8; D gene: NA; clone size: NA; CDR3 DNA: TGTGCCAGCAGCTTGGGGCTAGAAGGCATTAGTCGGAATGAGCAGTTCTTC; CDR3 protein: CASSLGLEGISRNEQFF
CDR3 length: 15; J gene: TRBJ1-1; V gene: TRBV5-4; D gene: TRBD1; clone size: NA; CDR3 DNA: TGTGCCAGCAGCAGAGGACAGGGGGGGGACACTGAAGCTTTCTTT; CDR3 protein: CASSRGQGGDTEAFF
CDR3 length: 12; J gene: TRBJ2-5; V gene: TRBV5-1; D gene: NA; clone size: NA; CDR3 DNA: TGCGCCAGCAGCTTGAGCCAAGAGACCCAGTACTTC; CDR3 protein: CASSLSQETQYF
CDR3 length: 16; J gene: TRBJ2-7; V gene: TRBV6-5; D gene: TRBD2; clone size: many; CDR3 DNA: TGTGCCAGCAGTTACGATAGGGGCGGGAGAAACGACGAGCAGTACTTC; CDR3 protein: CASSYDRGGRNDEQYF
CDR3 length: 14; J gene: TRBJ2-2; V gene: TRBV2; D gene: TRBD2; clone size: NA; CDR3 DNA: TGTGCCAGCAGTGAGATGCGGGAGGTCGGGGAGCTGTTTTTT; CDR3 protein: CASSEMREVGELFF
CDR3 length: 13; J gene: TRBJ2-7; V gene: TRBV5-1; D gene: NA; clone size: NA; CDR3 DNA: TGCGCCAGCAGCTTGGACCCAGGGAACGAGCAGTACTTC; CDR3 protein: CASSLDPGNEQYF
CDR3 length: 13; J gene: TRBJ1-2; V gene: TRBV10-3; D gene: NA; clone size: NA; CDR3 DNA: TGTGCCATCAGCGTACAGGGTAGCTATGGCTACACCTTC; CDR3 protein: CAISVQGSYGYTF
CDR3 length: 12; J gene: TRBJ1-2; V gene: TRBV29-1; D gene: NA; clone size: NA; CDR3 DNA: TGCAGCGCTGGGCGGCAGGGAGGCGGCTACACCTTC; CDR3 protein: CSAGRQGGGYTF
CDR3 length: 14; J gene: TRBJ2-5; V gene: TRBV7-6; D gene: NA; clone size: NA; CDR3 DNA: TGTGCCAGCAGCCCCGGGACGGCCCAAGGAACCCAGTACTTC; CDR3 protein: CASSPGTAQGTQYF
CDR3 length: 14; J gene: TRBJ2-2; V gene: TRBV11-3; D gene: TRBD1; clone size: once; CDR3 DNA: TGTGCCAGCCGCTCGGGACAGGGGACCGGGGAGCTGTTTTTT; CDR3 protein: CASRSGQGTGELFF
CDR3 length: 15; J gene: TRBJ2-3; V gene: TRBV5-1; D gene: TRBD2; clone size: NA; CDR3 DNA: TGCGCCAGCAGCTTGGACGCGGGAGTGGAAGATACGCAGTATTTT; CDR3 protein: CASSLDAGVEDTQYF
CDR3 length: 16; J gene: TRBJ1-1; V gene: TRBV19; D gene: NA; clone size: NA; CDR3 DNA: TGTGCCAGTAGTAAAGGGGCCCAGGGGCTGGTGACTGAAGCTTTCTTT; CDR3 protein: CASSKGAQGLVTEAFF
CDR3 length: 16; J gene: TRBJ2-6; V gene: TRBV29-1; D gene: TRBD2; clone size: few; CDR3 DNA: TGCAGCGTTCTAGGACTAGTCACTTCTGGGGCCAACGTCCTGACTTTC; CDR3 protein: CSVLGLVTSGANVLTF
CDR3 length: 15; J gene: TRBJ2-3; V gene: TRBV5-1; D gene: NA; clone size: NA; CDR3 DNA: TGCGCCAGCAGCTTGGTAGGAGGGCCCACAGATACGCAGTATTTT; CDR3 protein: CASSLVGGPTDTQYF